The 23 T cell receptor beta chains in this list originate from one sample, sequenced in a study of beta chain features in type 1 diabetes. Expressed TCRB transcripts were sequenced because the entire RNA isolate underwent reverse transcription. Sequencing used immunoSEQ multiplex PCR; TCRdb keeps in-frame clones, though not all of them. In the table there are roughly 250,000 clones, approximately 70% of which are singletons. Sequencing was carried out using naive CD4+ T cells from blood. Receptors were obtained from a man aged 25-40 years in good health.

The chain has TRBV28 and TRBJ1-2; a possible D gene is TRBD1 (5 bases). V lost 6 bases to trimming and J lost 6 bases, with 14 bases between them. This CDR3 has 13 residues. Germline assignment: CDR1 MDHEN and CDR2 SYDVKM. The CDR3 DNA reads TGTGCCAGCAGCCGGGGGAACCCCGATGGCTACACCTTC. Protein product: CASSRGNPDGYTF.

This chain links TRBV7-9 with TRBJ2-1; possible D gene TRBD1, 6 bases. The germline gives CDR1 SEHNR, CDR2 FQNEAQ (reference sequence). V shed 5 bases and J shed 3 bases, with 14 bases lying between them. This CDR3 contains 15 residues. The CDR3 coding sequence is TGTGCCAGCAGCCCGCACAGGGTTGGCTACAATGAGCAGTTCTTC. Translated: CASSPHRVGYNEQFF.

A few counts support this clone. CDR3 in DNA: TGTGCCAGCAGTCCGGGGGACAGATCCTACAATGAGCAGTTCTTC. This translates into CASSPGDRSYNEQFF. The V and J genes are TRBV6-5 and TRBJ2-1, with D possibly being TRBD1 (7 bases). Trimming pared 5 bases from V and 1 base from J, leaving 12 bases between. Germline CDR1 and CDR2: MNHEY and SVGAGI. This CDR3 region has 15 residues.

The chain recombines TRBV7-9 with TRBJ2-1; 11 nucleotides agree with TRBD2. The germline V gene has CDR1 SEHNR and CDR2 FQNEAQ (reference sequence). This CDR3 region has 15 residues. After removal of 6 bases from V and 5 bases from J, the junction contained 6 bases not matched to a gene. The CDR3 nucleotides read TGTGCCAGCAGTTCCGGGACTAGCGGTAACAATGAGCAGTTCTTC. Translating gives CASSSGTSGNNEQFF.

The J gene is TRBJ2-5, the V gene TRBV5-1, with D perhaps matching TRBD1 (5 bases). With 0 bases removed from V and 5 bases from J, the gap between germline ends came to 11 bases. This CDR3 contains 14 residues. Looked up from germline, CDR1 is SGHRS and CDR2 is YFSETQ. CDR3 in DNA: TGCGCCAGCAGCTTGGAGGGGTCAGGGGAGACCCAGTACTTC. Protein product: CASSLEGSGETQYF.

The chain links TRBV2 to TRBJ2-5, with TRBD2 matching 9 bases. The CDR3 sequence is 15 residues long. V dropped 4 bases and J dropped 1; count of bases not matched to a gene: 4. The germline gives CDR1 SNHLY, CDR2 FYNNEI. CDR3 protein: CASSGGAGGQETQYF. The CDR3 nucleotides read TGTGCCAGCAGTGGCGGAGCGGGGGGCCAAGAGACCCAGTACTTC.

This clone has just a few counts. The chain is built from TRBV28 and TRBJ2-7; D call uncertain. Per the germline V gene, CDR1 is MDHEN and CDR2 is SYDVKM. The CDR3 has 12 amino acids. The ends were cut back, 2 bases at V and 2 bases at J, with 4 bases in the middle. CDR3 in amino acids: CASSLSAYEQYF. DNA for the CDR3: TGTGCCAGCAGTTTAAGCGCCTACGAGCAGTACTTC.

V usage is TRBV29-1 and J usage is TRBJ2-5, with D unresolved. In germline, CDR1 is SQVTM, CDR2 ANQGSEA. V was pared by 5 bases and J by 0 bases, with 10 bases between. The CDR3 contains 13 residues. CDR3: CSVSNKYQETQYF. In nucleotides, the CDR3 is TGCAGCGTTTCAAACAAGTACCAAGAGACCCAGTACTTC.

The chain has TRBV4-3 and TRBJ2-3; 12 nucleotides align to TRBD2. The CDR3 has 17 residues. CDR1 and CDR2 from the germline V gene are LGHNA and YSLEER. V lost 4 bases and J lost 0; bases outside the gene matches: 5. The CDR3 reads CASSPRLAGGSTDTQYF. The CDR3 DNA sequence: TGCGCCAGCAGCCCCCGGCTAGCGGGAGGGAGCACAGATACGCAGTATTTT.

V usage is TRBV30 and J usage is TRBJ1-2; 7 bases line up with TRBD1. The CDR3 has 15 amino acids. Germline CDR1 reads GTSNPN; CDR2 reads SVGIG (reference sequence). Trimming at V came to 6 bases and at J to 2 bases, leaving 12 bases not matched to a gene. The DNA for the CDR3 is TGTGCCTGTACCGAGGTGACAGGGTGGAACTATGGCTACACCTTC. Translation: CACTEVTGWNYGYTF.

This clone was counted between two and nine times. The rearrangement links TRBV13 to TRBJ2-3, with D possibly TRBD2 on 5 matching bases. CDR1 is PRHDT and CDR2 is FYEKMQ in the germline V gene (reference sequence). This CDR3 comprises 17 residues. Trimming removed 1 base at V and 0 bases at J, with 14 bases between. Here the CDR3 DNA reads TGTGCCAGCAGCTTAGAGTTAAGGTGGGAGAGCACAGATACGCAGTATTTT. The encoded protein is CASSLELRWESTDTQYF.

In this sample, this clone turned up a few times. The J gene is TRBJ2-1, the V gene TRBV9, with D possibly matching TRBD1 (5 bases). CDR1 SGDLS and CDR2 YYNGEE come from the germline V gene. Between the trimmed V and J ends, which lost 7 bases and 8 bases, there was a span of 16 bases. The CDR3 covers 13 residues. In nucleotides, the CDR3 is TGTGCCAGCGGGGCAGAATTCTGGGATGAGCAGTTCTTC. Translating it yields CASGAEFWDEQFF. The variable domain in full, completed from reference TRBV9 and TRBJ2-1, reads DSGVTQTPKHLITATGQRVTLRCSPRSGDLSVYWYQQSLDQGLQFLIQYYNGEERAKGNILERFSAQQFPDLHSELNLSSLELGDSALYFCASGAEFWDEQFFGPGTRLTVL.

V is TRBV30 and J is TRBJ2-7, with 12 bases that match TRBD2. V dropped 2 bases and J dropped 3; count of bases not matched to a gene: 8. CDR1 and CDR2 from the germline V gene are GTSNPN and SVGIG (reference sequence). The CDR3 covers 16 residues. CDR3 protein: CAWSKGLAGTDYEQYF. DNA of the CDR3: TGTGCCTGGAGTAAAGGACTAGCGGGGACAGACTACGAGCAGTACTTC.

This clone was seen more than once but under ten times. This CDR3 is also generated by other DNA sequences in the sample. The gene calls are TRBV29-1 and TRBJ1-1; no clear D. Trimming cost V 3 bases and J 1 base, with 6 bases left between them. CDR3 length equals 12 residues. Germline V gene sequence: CDR1 SQVTM, CDR2 ANQGSEA. For the CDR3, the DNA is TGCAGCGTTGACGGGCCGAACACTGAAGCTTTCTTT. It translates to CSVDGPNTEAFF.

V and J are TRBV6-6 and TRBJ2-7, with a weak D call TRBD2 (5 bases). Germline CDR1 MNHNY, CDR2 SVGAGI (reference sequence). V lost 7 bases and J lost 3, with 16 bases in between. This CDR3 has 14 residues. CDR3 amino acids: CASTELLEGYEQYF. CDR3 DNA sequence: TGTGCCAGCACCGAACTACTAGAGGGCTACGAGCAGTACTTC.

The rearrangement links TRBV30 to TRBJ1-2, with D uncertain. Trimming took 3 bases from V and 13 from J, leaving 15 bases between them. This CDR3 is 11 amino acids long. The germline V gene has CDR1 GTSNPN and CDR2 SVGIG (reference sequence). The CDR3 nucleotides are TGTGCCTGGAGCCCGAGAGGGAGCCCCACCTTC. Encoded protein: CAWSPRGSPTF.

This chain links TRBV30 with TRBJ2-5, with 10 positions matching TRBD2. J lost 5 bases, V lost 2 bases, and 14 bases had no gene match. The CDR3 extends over 17 amino acids. CDR1 is GTSNPN, CDR2 SVGIG, per germline (reference sequence). The CDR3 sequence: CAWSRGGASGSFETQYF. The CDR3 DNA reads TGTGCCTGGAGTAGGGGAGGGGCTAGCGGGAGTTTTGAGACCCAGTACTTC.

This clone was detected only a few times. The chain uses TRBV30 and TRBJ2-1; tentative D call: TRBD2 (6 bases). The CDR3 extends over 14 amino acids. The ends were cut back, 2 bases at V and 5 bases at J, with 13 bases in the middle. From germline, CDR1 is GTSNPN and CDR2 SVGIG (reference sequence). The CDR3 sequence: CAWSRGTDDNEQFF. The DNA for the CDR3 is TGTGCCTGGAGTCGTGGGACTGACGACAATGAGCAGTTCTTC.

The chain is built from TRBV4-2 and TRBJ2-7; 8 bases agree with TRBD1. The CDR3 sequence is 15 residues long. V trimming: 0 bases; J trimming: 2 bases; junction bases outside the gene matches: 3. The germline V gene encodes CDR1 LGHNA and CDR2 YNFKEQ. CDR3 nucleotide sequence: TGTGCCAGCAGCCAAGAGAGACAGGGGCCCTACGAGCAGTACTTC. Its protein is CASSQERQGPYEQYF.

This sequence joins TRBV9 and TRBJ2-6, with D possibly being TRBD2 (5 bases). Trimming took off 4 bases at V and 4 bases at J, with 18 bases between the two ends. Looked up from germline, CDR1 is SGDLS and CDR2 is YYNGEE. The CDR3 covers 17 residues. The CDR3 DNA follows: TGTGCCAGCAGCCCCGGCGAGGGCCGGTCCGGGGCCAACGTCCTGACTTTC. Its protein product is CASSPGEGRSGANVLTF.

This sequence joins TRBV30 and TRBJ2-1; D is perhaps TRBD2 (5 bases). Germline CDR1 GTSNPN, CDR2 SVGIG (reference sequence). V gave up 5 bases and J gave up 10 bases, with 15 bases separating them. The CDR3 loop spans 12 amino acids. This CDR3 is CAWGLPNGEQFF. As DNA, the CDR3 is TGTGCCTGGGGACTTCCTAATGGGGAGCAGTTCTTC. Full variable domain (missing parts from reference TRBV30 and TRBJ2-1): SQTIHQWPATLVQPVGSPLSLECTVEGTSNPNLYWYRQAAGRGLQLLFYSVGIGQISSEVPQNLSASRPQDRQFILSSKKLLLSDSGFYLCAWGLPNGEQFFGPGTRLTVL.

The V gene is TRBV7-9, the J gene TRBJ1-1, with D uncertain. Germline V gene data show CDR1 as SEHNR and CDR2 as FQNEAQ (reference sequence). The CDR3 extends over 13 amino acids. The V gene lost 3 bases and the J gene lost 9 bases, with 14 bases spanning the gap. CDR3 in DNA: TGTGCCAGCAGCTTGTTGCTCGGGGAACAAGCTTTCTTT. This encodes CASSLLLGEQAFF.

V is TRBV4-3 and J is TRBJ2-7, with 10 bases fitting TRBD1. The CDR3 has 15 residues. Germline V gene lookup returns CDR1 LGHNA and CDR2 YSLEER. The V gene end was trimmed by 3 bases and the J gene end by 2 bases; junction bases not matched to a gene: 4. The chain's CDR3 is CASSQRQGAPYEQYF. In DNA form, the CDR3 reads TGCGCCAGCAGCCAGAGACAGGGGGCGCCCTACGAGCAGTACTTC.